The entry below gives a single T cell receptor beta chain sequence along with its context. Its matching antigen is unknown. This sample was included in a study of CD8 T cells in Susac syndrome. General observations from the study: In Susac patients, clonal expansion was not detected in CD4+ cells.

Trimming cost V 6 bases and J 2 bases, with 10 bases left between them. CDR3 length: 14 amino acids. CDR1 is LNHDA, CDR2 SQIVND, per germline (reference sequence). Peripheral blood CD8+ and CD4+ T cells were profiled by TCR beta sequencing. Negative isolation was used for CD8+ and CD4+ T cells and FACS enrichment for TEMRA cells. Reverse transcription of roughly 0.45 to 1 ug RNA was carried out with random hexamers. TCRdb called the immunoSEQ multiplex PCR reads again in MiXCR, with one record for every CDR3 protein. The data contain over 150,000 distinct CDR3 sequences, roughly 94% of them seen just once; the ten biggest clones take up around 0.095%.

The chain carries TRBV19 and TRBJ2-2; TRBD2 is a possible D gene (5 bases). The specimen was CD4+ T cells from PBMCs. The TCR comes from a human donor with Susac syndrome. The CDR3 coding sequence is TGTGCCAGTAGCACTAGAACAAACACCGGGGAGCTGTTTTTT. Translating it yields CASSTRTNTGELFF.